This TCR beta chain derives from a study of T cell responses to AZD1222 COVID-19 vaccine. Produced via immunoSEQ multiplex PCR; TCRdb's table is partial and in-frame only. The sample lists 150,000 to 200,000 clones, 92% occurring once. This clone was picked up a small number of times. The antigen remains unidentified. Germline V CDR1 and CDR2: MNHEY, SVGAGI. Trimming took off 6 bases at V and 8 bases at J, with 13 bases between the two ends. CDR3 length equals 13 residues. Study-level points and caveats: Clonal diversity was possibly underestimated; the donors were predominantly white British and more often female. The repertoires were collected only after the peak T cell response. Two doses of AZD1222 preceded a rise in Spike-specific TCR breadth and depth.

The starting material was peripheral blood, obtained on day 0 of MenACWY control vaccination. This chain uses TRBV6-5 with TRBJ1-4; no reliable D call. The TCR was taken from an adult in good health. In nucleotides, the CDR3 is TGTGCCAGCAGGGCCCAGCGGTGGGAAAAACTGTTTTTT. This codes for CASRAQRWEKLFF.